These 26 T cell receptor beta chains were sequenced from one sample in a study of vaccination and CD4 T cells after COVID-19. The study sequenced cultured CD4+ T cell DNA using the Oncomine TCR Beta short-read assay. TCRdb itself ran the PCR reads through MiXCR, one entry per CDR3 protein. This sample has tens of thousands of distinct CDR3 sequences; nearly 50% occur once, and the top ten carry around 5%. Antigen specificity for these receptors is unknown. Treatment in this sample: approximately nine-day PBMC culture with coronavirus spike peptide pools or control peptides (ViraFEST assay). Sequencing used CD4+ T cells from blood, cultured in vitro. The receptors were gathered from a human donor who had recovered from COVID-19.

The rearrangement joins TRBV18 to TRBJ1-1; perhaps TRBD1 as D (5 bases). Germline V gives CDR1 KGHSH, CDR2 LQKENI. V lost 5 bases and J 3 bases, leaving 7 bases between the germline ends. This CDR3 has 12 amino acids. The chain's CDR3 is CASSSGDTEAFF. In DNA form, the CDR3 reads TGTGCCAGCTCATCGGGGGACACTGAAGCTTTCTTT.

This clonotype has more than one count but fewer than ten. The rearrangement joins TRBV27 to TRBJ1-2, with D possibly being TRBD1 (6 bases). This CDR3 region has 17 residues. The V end was cut by 2 bases, the J end by 3 bases, with 19 bases between. Germline CDR1 and CDR2: MNHEY and SMNVEV (reference sequence). In DNA, the CDR3 is TGTGCCAGCAGTTTAATCCCTCGGGGAGGGGGGGACTATGGCTACACCTTC. Residues: CASSLIPRGGGDYGYTF.

This chain connects TRBV5-4 to TRBJ1-1; 8 bases align to TRBD1. Unmatched junction bases numbered 6, after V lost 5 bases and J lost 0 bases. The CDR3 length is 15 residues. In germline, CDR1 is SGHNT, CDR2 YYREEE (reference sequence). CDR3 sequence reads: CASRSMTGVNTEAFF. The CDR3 nucleotides are TGTGCCAGCAGGTCAATGACAGGGGTGAACACTGAAGCTTTCTTT. Complete variable domain (other parts from reference TRBV5-4 and TRBJ1-1): ETGVTQSPTHLIKTRGQQVTLRCSSQSGHNTVSWYQQALGQGPQFIFQYYREEENGRGNFPPRFSGLQFPNYSSELNVNALELDDSALYLCASRSMTGVNTEAFFGQGTRLTVV.

The chain employs TRBV29-1 and TRBJ2-7; 13 bases are a match to TRBD2. TRBJ2-1 matches the DNA end more closely, so the J call is doubtful. The germline V gene encodes CDR1 SQVTM and CDR2 ANQGSEA. This CDR3 is 13 amino acids long. The CDR3 sequence is CSVPGLAGNEQFF. The CDR3 DNA follows: TGCAGCGTTCCGGGACTAGCGGGAAACGAGCAGTTCTTC.

V usage is TRBV5-5 and J usage is TRBJ2-2; D perhaps matches TRBD1 (6 bases). CDR3 length: 15 residues. V shed 4 bases and J shed 1 base, with 11 bases lying between them. The V gene's germline CDR1 is SGHKS and CDR2 YYEKEE (reference sequence). In DNA form, the CDR3 reads TGTGCCAGCAGCCAAACGACAGGGAACACCGGGGAGCTGTTTTTT. Its translation: CASSQTTGNTGELFF.

This chain links TRBV6-1 with TRBJ2-3; D remains ambiguous. Germline V gene lookup returns CDR1 MNHNS and CDR2 SASEGT. CDR3 length: 12 residues. Trimming took off 3 bases at V and 6 bases at J, with 7 bases between the two ends. The CDR3 is CASSDFGDTQYF. The CDR3 DNA reads TGTGCCAGCAGTGATTTCGGGGATACGCAGTATTTT.

The chain carries TRBV11-3 and TRBJ1-4; unclear D gene. CDR1 and CDR2 (germline): SGHNT, YENEEA. V was clipped by 2 bases and J by 5 bases, with 15 bases between them. This CDR3 is built from 16 residues. In nucleotides, the CDR3 is TGTGCCAGCAGCTTAAACCGGGATGTCCCCAATGAAAAACTGTTTTTT. Its translation is CASSLNRDVPNEKLFF.

The chain recombines TRBV27 with TRBJ2-5; 9 bases line up with TRBD2. With V trimmed by 7 bases and J by 5 bases, 11 bases remained unmatched. Germline V CDR1 and CDR2: MNHEY, SMNVEV (reference sequence). The CDR3 has 15 residues. DNA for the CDR3: TGTGCCAGCACCCCTCGCGGGAGGGCCCAGGAGACCCAGTACTTC. Encoded protein: CASTPRGRAQETQYF.

The chain is built from TRBV27 and TRBJ2-5; TRBD1 matches 9 bases. Germline-derived CDR1 and CDR2 are MNHEY and SMNVEV (reference sequence). The V gene end was trimmed by 6 bases and the J gene end by 4 bases; junction bases not matched to a gene: 6. The CDR3 extends over 14 amino acids. Written as DNA, the CDR3 is TGTGCCAGCAGGAACACAGGGGGCCCAGAGACCCAGTACTTC. Its translation is CASRNTGGPETQYF.

The sample holds a few counts of this clonotype. CDR3 residues: CASSAPGTENSPLHF. Here the CDR3 DNA reads TGTGCCAGCTCCGCCCCCGGGACAGAGAATTCACCCCTCCACTTT. The V and J genes are TRBV27 and TRBJ1-6, with 7 bases identical to TRBD1. CDR3 length equals 15 residues. The V segment lost 8 bases and the J segment 7 bases; nucleotides outside the gene matches: 11. Germline V gene lookup returns CDR1 MNHEY and CDR2 SMNVEV (reference sequence).

The rearrangement uses TRBV2 and TRBJ2-1; 7 bases are a match to TRBD2. The CDR3 covers 15 residues. Germline trimming cut 2 bases from V and 7 bases from J; bases unmatched to any gene: 8. Germline-derived CDR1 and CDR2 are SNHLY and FYNNEI. CDR3 region: CASSEWSGGRNEQFF. For the CDR3, the DNA is TGTGCCAGCAGTGAATGGTCGGGAGGAAGAAATGAGCAGTTCTTC. Drawing the rest from reference TRBV2 and TRBJ2-1, the complete variable domain is EPEVTQTPSHQVTQMGQEVILRCVPISNHLYFYWYRQILGQKVEFLVSFYNNEISEKSEIFDDQFSVERPDGSNFTLKIRSTKLEDSAMYFCASSEWSGGRNEQFFGPGTRLTVL.

This chain links TRBV19 with TRBJ2-6, with 7 bases that match TRBD1. Germline values: CDR1 LNHDA, CDR2 SQIVND (reference sequence). After removal of 3 bases from V and 7 bases from J, the junction contained 6 bases not matched to a gene. The CDR3 sequence is 15 residues long. The CDR3 reads CASSIGTAFANVLTF. DNA for the CDR3: TGTGCCAGTAGTATTGGGACAGCCTTCGCCAACGTCCTGACTTTC.

This clonotype occurred a few times. The chain has TRBV15 and TRBJ2-5; 10 positions agree with TRBD2. The germline V gene encodes CDR1 LNHNV and CDR2 YYDKDF (reference sequence). The length of the CDR3 is 18 residues. The ends lost 1 base at V and 2 bases at J; junction bases unmatched: 10. This CDR3 reads CATSRVTAGGPSQETQYF. The CDR3 nucleotides are TGTGCCACCAGCAGAGTAACAGCGGGAGGGCCCTCTCAAGAGACCCAGTACTTC.

This clonotype was seen only a few times. The chain is built from TRBV6-1 and TRBJ1-2, with a possible D match to TRBD1 (5 bases). Per germline, CDR1 MNHNS and CDR2 SASEGT. V was clipped by 6 bases and J by 3 bases, with 14 bases between them. The CDR3 runs to 14 residues. As DNA, the CDR3 is TGTGCCAGCAGCCCCATGGGAGGGGACTATGGCTACACCTTC. Translation: CASSPMGGDYGYTF.

This clonotype is categorized as medium-sized. The chain couples TRBV6-1 to TRBJ1-2; 8 positions match TRBD1. The CDR3 is made up of 15 amino acids. J lost 2 bases, V lost 6 bases, and 8 bases had no gene match. The germline V gene encodes CDR1 MNHNS and CDR2 SASEGT. Here the CDR3 reads CASRGQDDINYGYTF. DNA of the CDR3: TGTGCCAGCAGGGGACAGGACGACATAAACTATGGCTACACCTTC.

The chain uses TRBV5-1 and TRBJ2-5; TRBD2 matches at 7 bases. The CDR3 is 13 residues long. Germline V CDR1 and CDR2: SGHRS, YFSETQ. Trimming at V came to 4 bases and at J to 5 bases, leaving 5 bases not matched to a gene. CDR3 loop: CASSPGRQETQYF. CDR3 in DNA: TGCGCCAGCAGCCCCGGGAGGCAGGAGACCCAGTACTTC. The variable domain in full, with the rest retrieved from reference TRBV5-1 and TRBJ2-5, is KAGVTQTPRYLIKTRGQQVTLSCSPISGHRSVSWYQQTPGQGLQFLFEYFSETQRNKGNFPGRFSGRQFSNSRSEMNVSTLELGDSALYLCASSPGRQETQYFGPGTRLLVL.

This clonotype turned up a few times. The CDR3 nucleotides are TGCAGTGCTAGAGCCGGCCGGGACACAACCTACGAGCAGTACTTC. Protein sequence: CSARAGRDTTYEQYF. This chain links TRBV20-1 with TRBJ2-7; D might be TRBD1 (6 bases). The CDR3 is made up of 15 amino acids. Looked up from germline, CDR1 is DFQATT and CDR2 is SNEGSKA (reference sequence). Trimming pared 1 base from V and 2 bases from J, leaving 15 bases between.

The chain combines TRBV20-1 with TRBJ2-1; 10 nucleotides match TRBD2. The length of the CDR3 is 17 residues. Germline trimming cut 1 base from V and 1 base from J; bases unmatched to any gene: 7. Germline V CDR1 and CDR2: DFQATT, SNEGSKA (reference sequence). The CDR3 DNA is TGCAGTGCTAGAGTTGCTAGCGGGAGCCCGTCCTACAATGAGCAGTTCTTC. Its translation is CSARVASGSPSYNEQFF.

This chain connects TRBV29-1 to TRBJ1-5, with 9 bases lining up with TRBD1. J gave up 9 bases and V 6 bases, and 9 bases lay outside the gene matches. CDR1 is SQVTM, CDR2 ANQGSEA, per germline. The CDR3 sequence is 13 residues long. CDR3 DNA sequence: TGCAGCGTCGACGGGACAGGGTCGGGGCCCCAGCATTTT. This translates into CSVDGTGSGPQHF.

The chain recombines TRBV5-1 with TRBJ2-5; D tentatively reads TRBD1 or TRBD2 (5 bases each). Per germline, CDR1 SGHRS and CDR2 YFSETQ. This CDR3 spans 14 amino acids. V lost 1 base and J 3 bases, leaving 10 bases between the germline ends. CDR3 DNA sequence: TGCGCCAGCAGCTTGATTCAGGGAGAAGAGACCCAGTACTTC. This translates into CASSLIQGEETQYF.

The V call is TRBV4-1, the J call TRBJ2-7; the D is unclear. CDR1 and CDR2 from the germline V gene are MGHRA and YSYEKL. V shed 1 base and J shed 5 bases, with 15 bases lying between them. This CDR3 contains 15 residues. The CDR3: CASSQGLGGLNEQYF. The CDR3 bases are TGCGCCAGCAGCCAAGGGCTAGGCGGTTTAAACGAGCAGTACTTC.

This chain's CDR3 is CASSYSRLAEFYNEQFF. The CDR3 DNA reads TGTGCCAGCAGTTACTCGAGGCTAGCGGAATTCTACAATGAGCAGTTCTTC. The gene calls are TRBV6-5 and TRBJ2-1; 7 bases line up with TRBD2. J lost 3 bases, V lost 0 bases, and 8 bases had no gene match. This CDR3 spans 17 amino acids. CDR1 and CDR2 from the germline V gene are MNHEY and SVGAGI.

Only a few counts were recorded for this clonotype. CDR3 in amino acids: CASTTGADTEAFF. In DNA form, the CDR3 reads TGTGCCAGCACGACAGGGGCGGACACTGAAGCTTTCTTT. The J gene is TRBJ1-1, the V gene TRBV2; 8 nucleotides align to TRBD1. The J segment lost 3 bases and the V segment lost 7 bases, leaving 4 bases of the junction unmatched. Germline-derived CDR1 and CDR2 are SNHLY and FYNNEI. The CDR3 runs to 13 residues.

The CDR3 DNA reads as TGCAGTGCCCAGAGTGAAAAACTGTTTTTT. As protein: CSAQSEKLFF. This chain connects TRBV20-1 to TRBJ1-4; D not certain. Germline V gives CDR1 DFQATT, CDR2 SNEGSKA (reference sequence). Trimming removed 6 bases from V and 7 bases from J, with 6 bases in between. The CDR3 sequence is 10 residues long.

The J gene is TRBJ2-5, the V gene TRBV20-1, with 9 bases that match TRBD1. The germline gives CDR1 DFQATT, CDR2 SNEGSKA (reference sequence). The CDR3 extends over 15 amino acids. With V trimmed by 3 bases and J by 4 bases, 9 bases remained unmatched. The CDR3 loop reads CSASRGTGFLETQYF. CDR3 nucleotides: TGCAGTGCTAGTCGGGGGACAGGGTTTTTAGAGACCCAGTACTTC.

The table lists this clonotype with a few counts. The V gene is TRBV10-3, the J gene TRBJ2-7; no clear D gene. Trimming shortened V by 6 bases and J by 7 bases, and 19 bases separated the two germline ends. CDR3 size: 14 residues. CDR1 and CDR2 from the germline V gene are ENHRY and SYGVKD. CDR3 amino acids: CAISTPRAFGEQYF. The CDR3 nucleotides are TGTGCCATCAGCACCCCACGGGCCTTCGGGGAGCAGTACTTC.